This TCR beta chain was retrieved from a study of identifying expanded T cells in peripheral blood (dated by TCRdb to between 2019 and 2020). Background for the entire study: Technical replicates were generated by sequencing separate aliquots of the same genomic DNA pool, and four replicates were compared pairwise.

CDR1 and CDR2 are read off the germline V gene as SNHLY and FYNNEI. Deletion took 6 bases off V and 4 bases off J, with a span of 15 bases between the germline ends. The CDR3 numbers 14 residues from cysteine through phenylalanine. CDR3 DNA only is kept here, 42 bases in frame from base 1. During the collection period, no immune events, such as infections, were documented for the healthy donors. Healthy-donor blood repertoires served as a training cohort to calibrate time-dependent variance in a beta-binomial model of T-cell clone differential abundance. The training cohort comprised roughly 10 healthy donors, 3 female and 7 male. An age range of roughly 29 to 65 years, with an average of around 42 years, was recorded for the donors. Whole blood from each healthy donor was obtained from a commercial supplier and was collected at three time points 2 to 3 weeks apart. For immunosequencing, genomic DNA was extracted from whole blood that had not been sorted.

This clone was seen a handful of times. Its recognized antigen is unknown. Qualities for individual bases were not recorded, and no much larger clone is one base off. Overall study results and their limits: Across all healthy-donor time intervals, the beta-binomial model significantly lowered both the number of clones called differentially abundant and the false-positive rate. The authors expected that over much longer intervals, such as months to years, biological variance in healthy repertoires might increase even further. Variance in clone template counts between roughly two-week samples significantly increased with total template count across all healthy donors. The binomial model flagged roughly 1.1 differentially abundant clones between technical replicates, compared with about 16 over about 2 weeks and 19 over about four weeks.

The immunoSEQ Assay, which uses bias-controlled multiplex PCR amplification of genomic DNA, was used to profile TCRbeta CDR3 regions. In the paper's pipeline: The absolute abundance of each unique TCRbeta CDR3 region was quantified after sequences were collapsed and filtered. Differential abundance was assessed using a binomial (Fisher-equivalent) model and a beta-binomial model in which time-dependent variance fitted from healthy donors was added. Clones with fewer than 5 combined templates were excluded, and clones with Benjamini-Hochberg FDR below 0.01 were called differentially abundant. Using the form v = (b*log(k)+a)^2, the beta-binomial variance was modeled as a function of the total template count across the two samples. In its TCRdb copy, this immuneACCESS table keeps in-frame sequences only and misses some clones. Where compared with another copy, unresolved V genes explain less than half of these, and the others have no known cause. V and J calls and clone size are copied from that table; D and trimming were computed from the DNA. This sample is represented by around 68,000 clones; 70% to 90% of them were singletons. Less than 5.5% of the sample rests with the top ten.

The sequence is built from TRBV2 and TRBJ1-2, and the D gene may be TRBD1, 5 bases matching. Sample: blood. The source of this sequence is a person between 18 and 70 years old in good health. The CDR3 reads CASSGPGRSYGYTF. The bases read TGTGCCAGCAGCGGACCGGGACGGAGCTATGGCTACACCTTC.